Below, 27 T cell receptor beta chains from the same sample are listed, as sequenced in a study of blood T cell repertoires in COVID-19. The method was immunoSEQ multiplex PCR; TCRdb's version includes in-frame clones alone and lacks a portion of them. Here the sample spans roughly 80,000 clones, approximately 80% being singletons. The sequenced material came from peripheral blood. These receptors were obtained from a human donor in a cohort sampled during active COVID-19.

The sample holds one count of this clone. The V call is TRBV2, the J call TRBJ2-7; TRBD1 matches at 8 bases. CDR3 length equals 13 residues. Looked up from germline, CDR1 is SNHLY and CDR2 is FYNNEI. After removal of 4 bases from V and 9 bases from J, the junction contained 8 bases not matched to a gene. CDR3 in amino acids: CASSGGTGSRQYF. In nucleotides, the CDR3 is TGTGCCAGCAGTGGGGGGACAGGCTCTCGGCAGTACTTC.

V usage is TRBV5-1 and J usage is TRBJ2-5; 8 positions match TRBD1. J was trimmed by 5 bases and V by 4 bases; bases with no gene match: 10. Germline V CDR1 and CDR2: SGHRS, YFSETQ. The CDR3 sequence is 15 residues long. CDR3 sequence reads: CASSGARGLKETQYF. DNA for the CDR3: TGCGCCAGCAGCGGGGCCAGGGGGCTGAAGGAGACCCAGTACTTC.

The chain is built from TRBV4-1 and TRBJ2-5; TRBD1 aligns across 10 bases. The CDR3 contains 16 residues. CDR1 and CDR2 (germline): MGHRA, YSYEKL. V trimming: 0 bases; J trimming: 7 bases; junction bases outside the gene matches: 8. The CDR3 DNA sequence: TGCGCCAGCAGCCAAGAGTCGGGACAGGGGTTGGTGACCCAGTACTTC. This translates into CASSQESGQGLVTQYF.

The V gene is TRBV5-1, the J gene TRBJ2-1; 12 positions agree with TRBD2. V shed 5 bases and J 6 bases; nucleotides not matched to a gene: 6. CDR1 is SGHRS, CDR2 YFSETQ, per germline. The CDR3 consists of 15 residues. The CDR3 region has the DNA TGCGCCAGCAGTCCTGGACTAGCGGGGACCAATGAGCAGTTCTTC. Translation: CASSPGLAGTNEQFF.

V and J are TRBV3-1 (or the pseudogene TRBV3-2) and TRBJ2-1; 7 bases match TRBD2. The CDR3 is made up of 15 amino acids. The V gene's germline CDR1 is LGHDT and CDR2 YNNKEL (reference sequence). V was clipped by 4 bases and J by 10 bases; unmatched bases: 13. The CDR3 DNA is TGTGCCAGCAGCCCCGGTTCGGGGGGAACGCGGGAGCAGTTCTTC. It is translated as CASSPGSGGTREQFF.

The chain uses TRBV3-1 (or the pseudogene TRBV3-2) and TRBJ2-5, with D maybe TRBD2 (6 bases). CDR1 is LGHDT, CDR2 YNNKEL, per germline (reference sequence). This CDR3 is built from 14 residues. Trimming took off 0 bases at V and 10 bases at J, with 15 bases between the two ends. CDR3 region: CASSQDHLQGGQYF. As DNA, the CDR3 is TGTGCCAGCAGCCAAGACCACCTCCAGGGAGGCCAGTACTTC.

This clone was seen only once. CDR3 sequence: CASSLGTGDRGYTF. CDR3 coding DNA: TGCGCCAGCAGCTTGGGGACAGGGGATAGGGGCTACACCTTC. This rearrangement joins TRBV5-1 to TRBJ1-2, with TRBD1 identical over 9 bases. This CDR3 has 14 residues. Germline CDR1 and CDR2: SGHRS and YFSETQ. Trimming removed 0 bases from V and 8 bases from J; junction bases left unmatched: 5.

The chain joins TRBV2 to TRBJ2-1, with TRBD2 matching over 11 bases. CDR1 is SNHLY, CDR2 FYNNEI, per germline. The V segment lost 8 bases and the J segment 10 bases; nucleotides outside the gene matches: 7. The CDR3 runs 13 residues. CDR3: CASSLAGVGEQFF. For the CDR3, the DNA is TGTGCCAGCTCACTAGCGGGAGTTGGCGAGCAGTTCTTC.

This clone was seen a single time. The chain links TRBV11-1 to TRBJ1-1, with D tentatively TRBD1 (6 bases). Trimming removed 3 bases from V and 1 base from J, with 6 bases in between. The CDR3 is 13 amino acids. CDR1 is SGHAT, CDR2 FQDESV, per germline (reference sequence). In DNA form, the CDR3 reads TGTGCCAGCAGCTTGGACAGGAACACTGAAGCTTTCTTT. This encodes CASSLDRNTEAFF. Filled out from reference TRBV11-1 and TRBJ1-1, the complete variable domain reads EAEVAQSPRYKITEKSQAVAFWCDPISGHATLYWYRQILGQGPELLVQFQDESVVDDSQLPKDRFSAERLKGVDSTLKIQPAELGDSAMYLCASSLDRNTEAFFGQGTRLTVV.

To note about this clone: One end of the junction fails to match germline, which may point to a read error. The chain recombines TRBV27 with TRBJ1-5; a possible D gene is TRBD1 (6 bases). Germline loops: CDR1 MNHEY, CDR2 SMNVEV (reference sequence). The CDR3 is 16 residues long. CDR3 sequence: CASGSFRGVGKQPQHF. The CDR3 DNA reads TGTGCCAGCGGGTCTTTCAGGGGAGTCGGCAAACAGCCCCAGCATTTT.

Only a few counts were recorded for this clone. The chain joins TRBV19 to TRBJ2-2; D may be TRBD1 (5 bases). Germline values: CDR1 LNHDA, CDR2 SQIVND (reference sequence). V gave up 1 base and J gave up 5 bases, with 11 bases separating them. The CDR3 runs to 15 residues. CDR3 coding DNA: TGTGCCAGTAGTATAGGCAGGGCCGATACCGGGGAGCTGTTTTTT. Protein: CASSIGRADTGELFF.

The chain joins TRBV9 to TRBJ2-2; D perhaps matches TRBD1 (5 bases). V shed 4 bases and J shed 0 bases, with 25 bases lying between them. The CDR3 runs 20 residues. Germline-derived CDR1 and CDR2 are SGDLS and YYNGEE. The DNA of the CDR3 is TGTGCCAGCAGCCGCCTCCCTGGCCTTAGGGGCCCAACGAACACCGGGGAGCTGTTTTTT. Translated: CASSRLPGLRGPTNTGELFF. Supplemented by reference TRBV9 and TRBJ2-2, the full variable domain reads DSGVTQTPKHLITATGQRVTLRCSPRSGDLSVYWYQQSLDQGLQFLIQYYNGEERAKGNILERFSAQQFPDLHSELNLSSLELGDSALYFCASSRLPGLRGPTNTGELFFGEGSRLTVL.

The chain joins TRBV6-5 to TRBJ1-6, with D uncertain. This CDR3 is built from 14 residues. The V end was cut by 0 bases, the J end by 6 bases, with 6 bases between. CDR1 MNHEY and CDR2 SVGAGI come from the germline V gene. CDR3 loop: CASSYSPVNSPLHF. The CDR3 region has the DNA TGTGCCAGCAGTTACTCACCGGTTAATTCACCCCTCCACTTT.

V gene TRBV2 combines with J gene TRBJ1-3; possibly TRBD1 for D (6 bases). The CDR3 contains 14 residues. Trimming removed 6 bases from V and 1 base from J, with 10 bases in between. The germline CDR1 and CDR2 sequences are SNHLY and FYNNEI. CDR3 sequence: CASRDSQSGNTIYF. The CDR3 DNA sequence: TGTGCCAGCAGGGACAGCCAGTCTGGAAACACCATATATTTT.

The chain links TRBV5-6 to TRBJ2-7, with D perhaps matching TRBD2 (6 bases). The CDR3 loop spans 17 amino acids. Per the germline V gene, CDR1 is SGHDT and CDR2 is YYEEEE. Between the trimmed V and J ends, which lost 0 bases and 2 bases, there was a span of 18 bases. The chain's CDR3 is CASSLGLSGTAPYEQYF. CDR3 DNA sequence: TGTGCCAGCAGCTTGGGGCTATCCGGGACTGCCCCCTACGAGCAGTACTTC.

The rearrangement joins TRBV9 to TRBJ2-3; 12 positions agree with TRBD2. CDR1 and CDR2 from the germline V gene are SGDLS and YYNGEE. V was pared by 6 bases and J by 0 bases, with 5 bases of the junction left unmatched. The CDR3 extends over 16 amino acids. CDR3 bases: TGTGCCAGCACCAGACTAGCGGGAGCAAGCACAGATACGCAGTATTTT. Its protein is CASTRLAGASTDTQYF.

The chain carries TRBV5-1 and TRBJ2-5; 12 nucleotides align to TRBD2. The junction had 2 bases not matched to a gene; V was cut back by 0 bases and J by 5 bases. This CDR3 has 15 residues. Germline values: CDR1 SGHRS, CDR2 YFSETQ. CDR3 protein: CASSLGLAGVETQYF. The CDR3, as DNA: TGCGCCAGCAGCTTGGGACTAGCGGGGGTGGAGACCCAGTACTTC.

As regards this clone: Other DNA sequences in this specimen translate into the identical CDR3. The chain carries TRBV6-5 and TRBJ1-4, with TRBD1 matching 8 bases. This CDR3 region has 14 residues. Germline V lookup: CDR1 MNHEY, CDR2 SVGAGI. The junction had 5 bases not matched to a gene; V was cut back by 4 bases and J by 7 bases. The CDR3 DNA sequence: TGTGCCAGCAGTTCCGGGACAGGAGGTGAAAAACTGTTTTTT. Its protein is CASSSGTGGEKLFF.

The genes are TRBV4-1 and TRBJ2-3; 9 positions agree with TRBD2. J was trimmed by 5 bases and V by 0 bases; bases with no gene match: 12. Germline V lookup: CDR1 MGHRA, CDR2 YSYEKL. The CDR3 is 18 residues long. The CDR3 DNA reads TGCGCCAGCAGCCAAGATTGGCGGGAGGGGGGAAAGAAAGATACGCAGTATTTT. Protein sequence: CASSQDWREGGKKDTQYF.

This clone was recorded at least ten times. This CDR3 reads CASSLGREGTGELFF. In nucleotides, the CDR3 is TGTGCCAGTAGTTTGGGAAGAGAGGGCACCGGGGAGCTGTTTTTT. The J gene is TRBJ2-2, the V gene TRBV19, with a tentative D call TRBD2 (5 bases). Germline-derived CDR1 and CDR2 are LNHDA and SQIVND (reference sequence). V was cut by 5 bases and J by 4 bases, with 14 bases left in between. CDR3 size: 15 residues.

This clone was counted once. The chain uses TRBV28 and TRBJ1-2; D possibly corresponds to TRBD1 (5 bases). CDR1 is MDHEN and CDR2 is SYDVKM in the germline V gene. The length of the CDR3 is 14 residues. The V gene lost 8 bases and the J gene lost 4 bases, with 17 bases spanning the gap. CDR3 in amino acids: CASGGTPAAYGYTF. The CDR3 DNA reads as TGTGCCAGCGGGGGGACGCCGGCCGCCTATGGCTACACCTTC.

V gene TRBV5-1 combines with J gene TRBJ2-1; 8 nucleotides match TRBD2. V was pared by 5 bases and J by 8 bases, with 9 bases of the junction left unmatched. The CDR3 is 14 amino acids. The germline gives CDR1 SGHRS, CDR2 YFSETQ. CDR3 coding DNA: TGCGCCAGCAGGCCGTCGACGGGAGGGCATGAGCAGTTCTTC. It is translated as CASRPSTGGHEQFF.

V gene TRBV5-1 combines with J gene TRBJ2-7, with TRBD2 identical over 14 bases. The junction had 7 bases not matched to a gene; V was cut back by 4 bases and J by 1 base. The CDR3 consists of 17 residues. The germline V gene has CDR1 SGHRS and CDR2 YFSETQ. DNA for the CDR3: TGCGCCAGCAGCCGTGCTGGGACTAGCGGGGGATCCTACGAGCAGTACTTC. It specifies CASSRAGTSGGSYEQYF. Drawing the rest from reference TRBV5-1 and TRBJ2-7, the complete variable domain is KAGVTQTPRYLIKTRGQQVTLSCSPISGHRSVSWYQQTPGQGLQFLFEYFSETQRNKGNFPGRFSGRQFSNSRSEMNVSTLELGDSALYLCASSRAGTSGGSYEQYFGPGTRLTVT.

CDR3 sequence reads: CATSRLFPREGRRSPLHF. As DNA, the CDR3 is TGTGCCACCAGCCGCCTCTTCCCCCGGGAAGGGAGGAGGTCACCCCTCCACTTT. This sequence joins TRBV15 and TRBJ1-6; D not certain. The CDR3 is made up of 18 amino acids. Per germline, CDR1 LNHNV and CDR2 YYDKDF (reference sequence). With 5 bases removed from V and 10 bases from J, the gap between germline ends came to 27 bases.

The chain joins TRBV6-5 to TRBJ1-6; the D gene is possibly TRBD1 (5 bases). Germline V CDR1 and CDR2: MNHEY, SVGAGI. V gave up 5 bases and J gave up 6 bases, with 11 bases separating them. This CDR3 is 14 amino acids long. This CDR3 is CASSPGLSNSPLHF. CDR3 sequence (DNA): TGTGCCAGCAGTCCAGGGCTAAGTAATTCACCCCTCCACTTT.

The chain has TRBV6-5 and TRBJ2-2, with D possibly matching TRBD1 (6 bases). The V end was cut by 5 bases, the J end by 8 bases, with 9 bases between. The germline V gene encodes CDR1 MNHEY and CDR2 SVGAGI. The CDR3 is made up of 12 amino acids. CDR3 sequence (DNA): TGTGCCAGCAGTCAGAGGGGGGGGGAGCTGTTTTTT. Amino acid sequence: CASSQRGGELFF.

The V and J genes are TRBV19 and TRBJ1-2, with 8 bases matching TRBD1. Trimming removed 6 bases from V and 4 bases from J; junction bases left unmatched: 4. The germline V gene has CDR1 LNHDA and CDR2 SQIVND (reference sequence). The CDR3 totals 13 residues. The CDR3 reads CASREQGVYGYTF. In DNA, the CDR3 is TGTGCCAGTAGAGAACAGGGGGTCTATGGCTACACCTTC.